Below are 22 T cell receptor beta chains sequenced from a single sample in a study of blood T cells in healthy people across ages. Combining a sample-barcoded 5' primer with a J-beta primer mix, a second PCR ran for roughly 7 to 12 cycles. TCRdb ran MiXCR on the 5' RACE reads and lists one entry per CDR3 protein. Of 600,000 to 850,000 distinct CDR3 sequences listed, just under 25% were seen once; the top ten hold 9.4%. The sample was also reused in another study, on T cells of mothers and their children.

Sequenced sample: blood. The receptors come from a boy between 10 and 17 years old in good health.

The J gene is TRBJ2-4, the V gene TRBV20-1, with D possibly being TRBD1 (6 bases). This CDR3 region has 14 residues. Germline lookup yields CDR1 DFQATT and CDR2 SNEGSKA (reference sequence). The V end lost 0 bases, the J end lost 5 bases, and 11 bases lay between the germline ends. This CDR3 is CSARDSGHQNIQYF. Written as DNA, the CDR3 is TGCAGTGCTAGAGATTCGGGACACCAAAACATTCAGTACTTC.

The chain carries TRBV20-1 and TRBJ2-3; maybe TRBD2 (7 bases). The CDR3 is 15 amino acids. The V end lost 3 bases, the J end lost 7 bases, and 20 bases lay between the germline ends. Germline V lookup: CDR1 DFQATT, CDR2 SNEGSKA (reference sequence). The CDR3 DNA follows: TGCAGTGCTAGCACTGGCGGGGGCACAGTGAATACGCAGTATTTT. Translating gives CSASTGGGTVNTQYF.

The V call is TRBV7-9, the J call TRBJ2-3, with TRBD2 identical over 9 bases. Trimming removed 5 bases from V and 5 bases from J; junction bases left unmatched: 11. CDR3 length: 16 residues. Germline V CDR1 and CDR2: SEHNR, FQNEAQ (reference sequence). The DNA for the CDR3 is TGTGCCAGCAGCCCGAGACTAGCGGAAGACCAAGATACGCAGTATTTT. Protein product: CASSPRLAEDQDTQYF.

This clonotype was detected a few times. The J gene is TRBJ2-3, the V gene TRBV5-1; D gene ambiguous. This CDR3 contains 15 residues. The germline V gene has CDR1 SGHRS and CDR2 YFSETQ. Trimming took 3 bases from V and 6 from J, leaving 17 bases between them. For the CDR3, the DNA is TGCGCCAGCAGCTCGGACCATCCGGATCGGGATACGCAGTATTTT. As protein: CASSSDHPDRDTQYF. The variable domain in full, with the rest retrieved from reference TRBV5-1 and TRBJ2-3, is KAGVTQTPRYLIKTRGQQVTLSCSPISGHRSVSWYQQTPGQGLQFLFEYFSETQRNKGNFPGRFSGRQFSNSRSEMNVSTLELGDSALYLCASSSDHPDRDTQYFGPGTRLTVL.

V is TRBV20-1 and J is TRBJ2-1, with 10 bases lining up with TRBD2. Per germline, CDR1 DFQATT and CDR2 SNEGSKA (reference sequence). Trimming removed 3 bases from V and 4 bases from J; junction bases left unmatched: 12. CDR3 length equals 17 residues. The CDR3 bases are TGCAGTGCTAGTAGCCTGAGCGGGGGGGGCGGATACAATGAGCAGTTCTTC. This encodes CSASSLSGGGGYNEQFF.

Only a few counts were recorded for this clonotype. V gene TRBV4-2 combines with J gene TRBJ2-5; 15 positions match TRBD2. The ends lost 0 bases at V and 5 bases at J; junction bases unmatched: 10. The CDR3 extends over 19 amino acids. CDR1 and CDR2 from the germline V gene are LGHNA and YNFKEQ. CDR3 in amino acids: CASSQDPVGLAGGPETQYF. CDR3 in DNA: TGTGCCAGCAGCCAAGACCCAGTTGGACTAGCGGGAGGGCCGGAGACCCAGTACTTC.

The CDR3 spells CASSFKEVYEQYF. DNA of the CDR3: TGTGCCAGCAGTTTTAAGGAAGTATACGAGCAGTACTTC. The rearrangement links TRBV6-2 or TRBV6-3 to TRBJ2-7; D gene uncertain. Germline assignment: CDR1 MNHEY and CDR2 SVGEGT. The CDR3 sequence is 13 residues long. V shed 4 bases and J shed 4 bases, with 11 bases lying between them.

The sample holds a few counts of this clonotype. The chain has TRBV7-9 and TRBJ1-6, with D unclear. The V gene's germline CDR1 is SEHNR and CDR2 FQNEAQ (reference sequence). Trimming shortened V by 11 bases and J by 8 bases, and 19 bases separated the two germline ends. The CDR3 spans 14 residues. Here the CDR3 reads CACLPVDRDSPLHF. CDR3 coding DNA: TGTGCCTGTCTCCCAGTCGATCGGGATTCACCCCTCCACTTT.

The chain is built from TRBV5-1 and TRBJ1-4; maybe TRBD1 (5 bases). Trimming took off 7 bases at V and 5 bases at J, with 15 bases between the two ends. Looked up from germline, CDR1 is SGHRS and CDR2 is YFSETQ. The CDR3 is 14 amino acids. CDR3 loop: CASGLTDQNEKLFF. CDR3 nucleotides: TGCGCCAGCGGCCTGACAGACCAGAATGAAAAACTGTTTTTT.

This clonotype was recorded a few times. This rearrangement joins TRBV15 to TRBJ2-1; TRBD2 aligns across 8 bases. CDR3 length: 17 residues. V shed 3 bases, J shed 3 bases, and the junction held 10 bases outside the gene matches. Germline values: CDR1 LNHNV, CDR2 YYDKDF (reference sequence). The CDR3: CATSSPLGAGGYNEQFF. The CDR3 DNA sequence: TGTGCCACCAGCAGTCCCCTTGGGGCGGGAGGCTACAATGAGCAGTTCTTC. The complete variable domain, with remaining parts taken from reference TRBV15 and TRBJ2-1, reads DAMVIQNPRYQVTQFGKPVTLSCSQTLNHNVMYWYQQKSSQAPKLLFHYYDKDFNNEADTPDNFQSRRPNTSFCFLDIRSPGLGDTAMYLCATSSPLGAGGYNEQFFGPGTRLTVL.

The chain couples TRBV11-2 to TRBJ2-5; 8 bases map to TRBD2. Germline V gene sequence: CDR1 SGHAT, CDR2 FQNNGV. Trimming removed 6 bases from V and 5 bases from J; junction bases left unmatched: 5. CDR3 length: 13 residues. This CDR3 reads CASRAGVGETQYF. For the CDR3, the DNA is TGTGCCAGCAGAGCGGGAGTGGGTGAGACCCAGTACTTC.

V is TRBV7-3 and J is TRBJ2-5; TRBD2 matches at 13 bases. Germline values: CDR1 SGHTA, CDR2 FQGTGA. This CDR3 region has 14 residues. The V and J ends lost 5 bases and 8 bases, in that order; junction bases with no gene match: 5. The CDR3 nucleotides are TGTGCCAGCAGCACTAGCGGGAGGGTCGGAACCCAGTACTTC. Protein sequence: CASSTSGRVGTQYF.

This clonotype was picked up one time. The chain recombines TRBV7-9 with TRBJ2-5; D is possibly TRBD1 (6 bases). Trimming pared 4 bases from V and 1 base from J, leaving 10 bases between. CDR1 and CDR2 (germline): SEHNR, FQNEAQ (reference sequence). This CDR3 has 14 residues. DNA for the CDR3: TGTGCCAGCAGCTCGGGACACCTCCAAGAGACCCAGTACTTC. Amino acids: CASSSGHLQETQYF. The whole variable domain, remainder taken from reference TRBV7-9 and TRBJ2-5, is DTGVSQNPRHKITKRGQNVTFRCDPISEHNRLYWYRQTLGQGPEFLTYFQNEAQLEKSRLLSDRFSAERPKGSFSTLEIQRTEQGDSAMYLCASSSGHLQETQYFGPGTRLLVL.

The rearrangement links TRBV12-3 or TRBV12-4 to TRBJ1-4; D is possibly TRBD1 (5 bases). The length of the CDR3 is 15 residues. V lost 6 bases to trimming and J lost 7 bases, with 18 bases between them. CDR3 region: CASSPNRGGGEKLFF. CDR3 nucleotides: TGTGCCAGCAGCCCCAACCGCGGGGGTGGTGAAAAACTGTTTTTT.

In DNA, the CDR3 is TGTGCCAGCAGCCCTCGGGTAGTCCAAGAGACCCAGTACTTC. Its translation is CASSPRVVQETQYF. The chain combines TRBV7-3 with TRBJ2-5; D is uncertain. Germline-derived CDR1 and CDR2 are SGHTA and FQGTGA. The germline V and J ends were trimmed by 5 bases and 1 base, with 11 bases remaining between them. The CDR3 length is 14 residues. The variable domain in full, with the rest retrieved from reference TRBV7-3 and TRBJ2-5, is GAGVSQTPSNKVTEKGKYVELRCDPISGHTALYWYRQSLGQGPEFLIYFQGTGAADDSGLPNDRFFAVRPEGSVSTLKIQRTERGDSAVYLCASSPRVVQETQYFGPGTRLLVL.

J is TRBJ2-5 and V is TRBV27, with D maybe TRBD2 (6 bases). Matching the DNA end better, TRBJ2-1 makes the J call doubtful. Germline CDR1 MNHEY, CDR2 SMNVEV (reference sequence). The CDR3 is made up of 12 amino acids. Here the CDR3 DNA reads TGTGCCAGCAGACAAGCGGGCAATGAGCAGTTCTTC. This translates into CASRQAGNEQFF.

This clonotype was found a few times. As DNA, the CDR3 is TGCAGCGCAGGGGGCCTCGGAGATACGCAGTATTTT. Its protein product is CSAGGLGDTQYF. The chain links TRBV29-1 to TRBJ2-3, with 8 bases matching TRBD1. V lost 7 bases and J lost 5; bases outside the gene matches: 5. CDR1 SQVTM and CDR2 ANQGSEA come from the germline V gene. The CDR3 length is 12 residues.

The sample holds a few counts of this clonotype. The CDR3, as DNA: TGCGCCAGCACATCCGCCATCCAAGAGACCCAGTACTTC. Protein: CASTSAIQETQYF. The gene calls are TRBV5-1 and TRBJ2-5; D gene uncertain. Germline CDR1 and CDR2: SGHRS and YFSETQ. The CDR3 length is 13 residues. Trimming pared 6 bases from V and 1 base from J, leaving 10 bases between.

CDR3 nucleotides: TGCGCCAGCAGTCCTACCCCGGACTACTCCTACAATGAGCAGTTCTTC. Its translation: CASSPTPDYSYNEQFF. V gene TRBV5-1 combines with J gene TRBJ2-1; a possible D gene is TRBD2 (6 bases). The germline V gene has CDR1 SGHRS and CDR2 YFSETQ. The CDR3 is 16 amino acids. V gave up 5 bases and J gave up 0 bases, with 15 bases separating them.

The V gene is TRBV9, the J gene TRBJ2-5; 12 positions agree with TRBD1. The CDR3 runs to 15 residues. Trimming removed 3 bases from V and 5 bases from J; junction bases left unmatched: 5. Germline V gives CDR1 SGDLS, CDR2 YYNGEE. CDR3 sequence: CASSDGTGGWETQYF. Written as DNA, the CDR3 is TGTGCCAGCAGCGATGGGACAGGGGGCTGGGAGACCCAGTACTTC.

CDR3 amino acids: CSARDWGQVNSPLHF. The DNA for the CDR3 is TGCAGTGCTAGAGATTGGGGACAAGTCAATTCACCCCTCCACTTT. The rearrangement uses TRBV20-1 and TRBJ1-6, with TRBD1 as a possible D gene (6 bases). CDR3 length: 15 amino acids. V was clipped by 0 bases and J by 7 bases, with 13 bases between them. Germline V gene lookup returns CDR1 DFQATT and CDR2 SNEGSKA (reference sequence).

V usage is TRBV29-1 and J usage is TRBJ2-5, with 8 bases that match TRBD2. The germline gives CDR1 SQVTM, CDR2 ANQGSEA. CDR3 length: 13 residues. After removal of 3 bases from V and 5 bases from J, the junction contained 5 bases not matched to a gene. The CDR3 nucleotides are TGCAGCGTTGACGGTAGCGGGGCGGAGACCCAGTACTTC. Protein product: CSVDGSGAETQYF.